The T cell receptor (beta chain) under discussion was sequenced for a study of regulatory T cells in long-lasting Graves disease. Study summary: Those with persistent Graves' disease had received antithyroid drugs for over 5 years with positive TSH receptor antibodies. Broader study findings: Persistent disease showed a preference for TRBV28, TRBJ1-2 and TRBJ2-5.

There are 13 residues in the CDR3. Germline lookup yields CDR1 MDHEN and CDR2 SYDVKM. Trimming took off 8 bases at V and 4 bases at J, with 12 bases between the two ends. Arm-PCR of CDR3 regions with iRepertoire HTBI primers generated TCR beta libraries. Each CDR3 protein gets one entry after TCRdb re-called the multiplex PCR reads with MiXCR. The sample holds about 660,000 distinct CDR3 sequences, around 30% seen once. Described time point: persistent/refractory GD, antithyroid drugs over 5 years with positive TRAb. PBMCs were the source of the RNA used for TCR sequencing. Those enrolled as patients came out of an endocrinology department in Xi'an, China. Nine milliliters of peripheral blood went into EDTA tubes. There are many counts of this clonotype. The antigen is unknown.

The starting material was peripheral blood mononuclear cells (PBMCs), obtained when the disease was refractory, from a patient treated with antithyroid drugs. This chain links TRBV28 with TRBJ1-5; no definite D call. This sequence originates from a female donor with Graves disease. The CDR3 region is CASGLTGNQPQHF. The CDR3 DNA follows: TGTGCCAGCGGGCTGACCGGGAATCAGCCCCAGCATTTT.